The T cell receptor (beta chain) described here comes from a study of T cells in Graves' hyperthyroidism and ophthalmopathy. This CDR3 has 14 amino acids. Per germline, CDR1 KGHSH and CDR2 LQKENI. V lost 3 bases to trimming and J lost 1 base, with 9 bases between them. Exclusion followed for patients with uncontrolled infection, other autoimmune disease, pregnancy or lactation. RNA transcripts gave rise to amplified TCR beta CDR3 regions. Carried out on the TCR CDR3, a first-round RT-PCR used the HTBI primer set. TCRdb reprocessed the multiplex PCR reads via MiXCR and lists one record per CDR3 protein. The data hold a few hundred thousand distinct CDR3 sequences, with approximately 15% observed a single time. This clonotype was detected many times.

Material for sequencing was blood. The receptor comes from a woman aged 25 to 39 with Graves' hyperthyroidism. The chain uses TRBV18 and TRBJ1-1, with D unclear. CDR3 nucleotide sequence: TGTGCCAGCTCACCTCCAGCGGGGAACACTGAAGCTTTCTTT. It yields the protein CASSPPAGNTEAFF.